This paragraph covers one TCR beta chain sequence. Its antigen is unknown. These data come from a study of blood T cells in healthy people across ages. Whole-study context: There was about one barcoded beta molecule captured by template switching per two T cells. Regarding the study as a whole: The recorded TCR beta diversity per million T cells decreased in a roughly linear manner with age. Long-lived donors had more naive CD4+ cells and higher diversity than aged donors.

The second PCR ran about 6 to 12 cycles with a sample-barcoded 5' primer and J-beta primers. Each CDR3 protein gets one entry after TCRdb re-called the 5' RACE reads with MiXCR. The sample consists of some 800,000 distinct CDR3 sequences, roughly 44% of them appearing once. CDR1 and CDR2 (germline): SGHRS, YFSETQ. V gave up 5 bases and J gave up 1 base; unmatched junction bases: 6. The CDR3 covers 15 residues. Sample: blood. The sequence was obtained from a man between 60 and 75 years old in good health. The chain carries TRBV5-1 and TRBJ2-3, with 8 bases identical to TRBD2. The CDR3 DNA reads TGCGCCAGCAGAGCGGGGGTGGAAGGCACAGATACGCAGTATTTT. It is translated as CASRAGVEGTDTQYF.